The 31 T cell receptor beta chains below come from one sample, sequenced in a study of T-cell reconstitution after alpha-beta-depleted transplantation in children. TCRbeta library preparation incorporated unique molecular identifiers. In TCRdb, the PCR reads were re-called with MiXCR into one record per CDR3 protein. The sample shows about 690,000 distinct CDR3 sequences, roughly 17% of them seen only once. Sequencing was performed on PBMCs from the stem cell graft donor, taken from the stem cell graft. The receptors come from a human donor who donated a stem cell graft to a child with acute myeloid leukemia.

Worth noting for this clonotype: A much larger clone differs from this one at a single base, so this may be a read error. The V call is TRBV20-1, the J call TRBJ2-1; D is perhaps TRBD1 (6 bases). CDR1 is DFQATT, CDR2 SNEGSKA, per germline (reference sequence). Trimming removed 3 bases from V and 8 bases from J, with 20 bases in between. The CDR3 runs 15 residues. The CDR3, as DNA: TGCAGTGCTAGGACGGACAGCTACGTTTACTATGAGCAGTTCTTC. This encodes CSARTDSYVYYEQFF.

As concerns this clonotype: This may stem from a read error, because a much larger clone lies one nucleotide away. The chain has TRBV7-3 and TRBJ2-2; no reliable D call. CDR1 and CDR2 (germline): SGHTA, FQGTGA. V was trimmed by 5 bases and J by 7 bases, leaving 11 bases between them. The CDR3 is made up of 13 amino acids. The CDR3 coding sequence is TGTGCCAGCAGCCCCGACTTGAGCGGGGAGCTGTTTTTT. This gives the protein CASSPDLSGELFF. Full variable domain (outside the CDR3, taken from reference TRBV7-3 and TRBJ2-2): GAGVSQTPSNKVTEKGKYVELRCDPISGHTALYWYRQSLGQGPEFLIYFQGTGAADDSGLPNDRFFAVRPEGSVSTLKIQRTERGDSAVYLCASSPDLSGELFFGEGSRLTVL.

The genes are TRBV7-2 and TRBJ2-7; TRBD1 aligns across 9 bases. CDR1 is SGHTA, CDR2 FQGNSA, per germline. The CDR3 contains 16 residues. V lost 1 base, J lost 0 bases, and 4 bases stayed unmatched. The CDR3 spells CASSLGLGQGSYEQYV. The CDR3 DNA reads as TGTGCCAGCAGCTTAGGTTTGGGACAGGGCTCCTACGAGCAGTACGTC.

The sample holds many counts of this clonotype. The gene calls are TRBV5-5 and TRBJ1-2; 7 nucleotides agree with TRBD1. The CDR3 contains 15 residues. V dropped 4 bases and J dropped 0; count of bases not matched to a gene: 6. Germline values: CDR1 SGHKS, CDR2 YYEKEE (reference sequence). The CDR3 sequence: CASSGQVTANYGYTF. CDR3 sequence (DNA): TGTGCCAGCAGCGGACAGGTGACAGCTAACTATGGCTACACCTTC.

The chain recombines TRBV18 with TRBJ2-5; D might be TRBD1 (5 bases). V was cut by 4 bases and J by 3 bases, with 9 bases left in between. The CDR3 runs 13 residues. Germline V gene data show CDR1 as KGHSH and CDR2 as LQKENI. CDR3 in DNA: TGTGCCAGCTCACAATCACAGGAAGAGACCCAGTACTTC. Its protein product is CASSQSQEETQYF.

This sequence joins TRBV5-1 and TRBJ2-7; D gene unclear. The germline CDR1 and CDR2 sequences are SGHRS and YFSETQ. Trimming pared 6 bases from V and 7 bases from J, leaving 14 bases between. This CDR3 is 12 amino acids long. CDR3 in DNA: TGCGCCAGCACGACAACCCGAGGAGAGCAGTACTTC. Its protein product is CASTTTRGEQYF.

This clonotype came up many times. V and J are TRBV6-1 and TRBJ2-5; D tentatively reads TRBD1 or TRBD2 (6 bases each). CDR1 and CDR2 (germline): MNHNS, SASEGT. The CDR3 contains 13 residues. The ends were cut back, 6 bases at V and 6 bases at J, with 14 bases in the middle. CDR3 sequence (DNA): TGTGCCAGCAGAGTGGGGGGCCGGAAGACCCAGTACTTC. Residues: CASRVGGRKTQYF.

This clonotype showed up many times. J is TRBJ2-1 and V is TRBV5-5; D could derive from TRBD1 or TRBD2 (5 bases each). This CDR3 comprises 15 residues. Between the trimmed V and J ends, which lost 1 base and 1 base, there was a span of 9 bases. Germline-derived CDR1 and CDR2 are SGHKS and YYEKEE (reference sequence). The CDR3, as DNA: TGTGCCAGCAGCTTGTTCGAGGGGTCCTACAATGAGCAGTTCTTC. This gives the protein CASSLFEGSYNEQFF. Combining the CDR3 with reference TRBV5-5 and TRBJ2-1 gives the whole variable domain DAGVTQSPTHLIKTRGQQVTLRCSPISGHKSVSWYQQVLGQGPQFIFQYYEKEERGRGNFPDRFSARQFPNYSSELNVNALLLGDSALYLCASSLFEGSYNEQFFGPGTRLTVL.

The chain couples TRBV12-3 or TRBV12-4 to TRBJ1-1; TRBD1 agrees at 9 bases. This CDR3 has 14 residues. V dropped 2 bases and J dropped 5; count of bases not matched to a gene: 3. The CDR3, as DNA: TGTGCCAGCAGTTTACACAGGGGGCGGACTGAAGCTTTCTTT. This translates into CASSLHRGRTEAFF.

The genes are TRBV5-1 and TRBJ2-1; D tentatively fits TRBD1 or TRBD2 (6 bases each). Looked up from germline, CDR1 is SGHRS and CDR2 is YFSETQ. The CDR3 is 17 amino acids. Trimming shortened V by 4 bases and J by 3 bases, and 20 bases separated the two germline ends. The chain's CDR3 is CASSTTGRGPLYNEQFF. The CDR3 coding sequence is TGCGCCAGCAGCACCACAGGACGGGGGCCCCTCTACAATGAGCAGTTCTTC.

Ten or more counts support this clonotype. The CDR3 region has the DNA TGTGCCAGCAGTTTGGCACAGGGGGCTCTTGAGCAGTTCTTC. This translates into CASSLAQGALEQFF. J is TRBJ2-1 and V is TRBV12-3 or TRBV12-4; 9 bases line up with TRBD1. V trimming: 3 bases; J trimming: 9 bases; junction bases outside the gene matches: 6. The CDR3 consists of 14 residues.

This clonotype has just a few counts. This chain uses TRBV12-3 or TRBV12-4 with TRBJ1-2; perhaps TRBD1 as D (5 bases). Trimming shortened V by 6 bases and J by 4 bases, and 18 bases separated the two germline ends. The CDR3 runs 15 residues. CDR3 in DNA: TGTGCCAGCAGGGGAGGGACGCCCGCTAGCTATGGCTACACCTTC. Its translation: CASRGGTPASYGYTF.

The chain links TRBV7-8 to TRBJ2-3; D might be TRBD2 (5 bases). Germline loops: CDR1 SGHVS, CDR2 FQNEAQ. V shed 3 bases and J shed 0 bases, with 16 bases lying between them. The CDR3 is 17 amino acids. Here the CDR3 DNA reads TGTGCCAGCAGCTTGGAGAGGGCCCCTTTTAGCACAGATACGCAGTATTTT. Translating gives CASSLERAPFSTDTQYF.

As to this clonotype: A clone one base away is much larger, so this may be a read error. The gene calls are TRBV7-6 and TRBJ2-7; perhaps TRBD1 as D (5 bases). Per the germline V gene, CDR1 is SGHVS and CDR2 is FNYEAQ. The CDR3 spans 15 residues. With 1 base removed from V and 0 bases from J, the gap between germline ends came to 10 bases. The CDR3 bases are TGTGCCAGCAGCTTAGAGCCAGGGATCTCCTACGAGCAGTACGTC. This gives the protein CASSLEPGISYEQYV.

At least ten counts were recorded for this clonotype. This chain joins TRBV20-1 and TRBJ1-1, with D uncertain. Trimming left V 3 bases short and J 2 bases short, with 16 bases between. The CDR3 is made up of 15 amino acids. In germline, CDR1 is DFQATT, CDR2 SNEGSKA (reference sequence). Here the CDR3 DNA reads TGCAGTGCTAGGGTACCGGGGTTCTCAAACACTGAAGCTTTCTTT. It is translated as CSARVPGFSNTEAFF.

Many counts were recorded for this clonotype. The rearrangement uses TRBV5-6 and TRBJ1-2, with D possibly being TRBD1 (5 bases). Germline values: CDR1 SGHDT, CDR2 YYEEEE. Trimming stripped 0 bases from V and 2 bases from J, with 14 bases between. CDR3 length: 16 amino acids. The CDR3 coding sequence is TGTGCCAGCAGCTTGGAGCCCGGGACGGAGAACTATGGCTACACCTTC. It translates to CASSLEPGTENYGYTF.

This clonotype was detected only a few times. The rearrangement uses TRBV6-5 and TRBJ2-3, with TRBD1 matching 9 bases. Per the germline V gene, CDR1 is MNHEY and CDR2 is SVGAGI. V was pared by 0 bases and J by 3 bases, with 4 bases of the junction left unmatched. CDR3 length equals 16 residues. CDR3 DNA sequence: TGTGCCAGCAGTTACTCGGAGACAGGGGGAACAGATACGCAGTATTTT. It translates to CASSYSETGGTDTQYF.

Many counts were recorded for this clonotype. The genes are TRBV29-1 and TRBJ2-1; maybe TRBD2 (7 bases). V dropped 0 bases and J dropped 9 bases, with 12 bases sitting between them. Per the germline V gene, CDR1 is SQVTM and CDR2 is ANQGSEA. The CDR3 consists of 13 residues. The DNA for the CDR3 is TGCAGCGTTGAAGATGGGGGGGCGGGTGAGCAGTTCTTC. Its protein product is CSVEDGGAGEQFF.

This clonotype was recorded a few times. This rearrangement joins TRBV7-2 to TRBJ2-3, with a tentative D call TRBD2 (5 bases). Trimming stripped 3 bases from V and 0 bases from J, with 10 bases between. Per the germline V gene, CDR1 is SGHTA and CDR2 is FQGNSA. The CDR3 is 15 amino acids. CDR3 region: CASSFPGTSTDTQYF. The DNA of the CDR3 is TGTGCCAGCAGCTTCCCGGGAACCAGCACAGATACGCAGTATTTT.

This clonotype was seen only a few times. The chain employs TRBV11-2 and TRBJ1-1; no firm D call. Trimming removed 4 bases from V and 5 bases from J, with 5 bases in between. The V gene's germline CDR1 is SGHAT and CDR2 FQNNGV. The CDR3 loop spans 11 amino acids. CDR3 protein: CASSSATEAFF. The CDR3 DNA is TGTGCCAGCAGCTCCGCAACTGAAGCTTTCTTT. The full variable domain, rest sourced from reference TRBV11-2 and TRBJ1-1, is EAGVAQSPRYKIIEKRQSVAFWCNPISGHATLYWYQQILGQGPKLLIQFQNNGVVDDSQLPKDRFSAERLKGVDSTLKIQPAKLEDSAVYLCASSSATEAFFGQGTRLTVV.

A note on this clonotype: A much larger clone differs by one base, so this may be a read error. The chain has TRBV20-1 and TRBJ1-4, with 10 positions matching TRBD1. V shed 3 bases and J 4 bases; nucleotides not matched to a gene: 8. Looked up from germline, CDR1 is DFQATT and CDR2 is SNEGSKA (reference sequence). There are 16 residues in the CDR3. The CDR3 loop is CSASRDRGAINEKLFF. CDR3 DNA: TGCAGTGCTAGCCGGGACAGGGGTGCAATTAATGAAAAACTGTTTTTT.

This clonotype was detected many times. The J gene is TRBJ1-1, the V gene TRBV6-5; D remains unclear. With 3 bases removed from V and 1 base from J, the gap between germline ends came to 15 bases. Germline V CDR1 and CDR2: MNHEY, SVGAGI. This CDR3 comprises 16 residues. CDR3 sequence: CASSYDQPRGNTEAFF. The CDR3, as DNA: TGTGCCAGCAGTTATGACCAGCCCCGAGGGAACACTGAAGCTTTCTTT.

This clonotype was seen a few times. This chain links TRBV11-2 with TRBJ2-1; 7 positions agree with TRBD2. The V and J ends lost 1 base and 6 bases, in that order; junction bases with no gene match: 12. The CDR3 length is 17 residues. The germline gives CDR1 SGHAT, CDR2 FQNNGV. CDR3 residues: CASSLGPAGTKFNEQFF. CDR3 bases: TGTGCCAGCAGCTTAGGCCCTGCAGGGACTAAATTCAATGAGCAGTTCTTC.

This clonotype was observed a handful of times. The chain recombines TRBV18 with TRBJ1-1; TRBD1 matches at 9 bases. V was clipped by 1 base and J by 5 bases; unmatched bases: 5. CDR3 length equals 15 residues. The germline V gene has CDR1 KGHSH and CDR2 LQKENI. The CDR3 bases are TGTGCCAGCTCACCACGGGACAGGGTGGGGACTGAAGCTTTCTTT. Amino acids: CASSPRDRVGTEAFF.

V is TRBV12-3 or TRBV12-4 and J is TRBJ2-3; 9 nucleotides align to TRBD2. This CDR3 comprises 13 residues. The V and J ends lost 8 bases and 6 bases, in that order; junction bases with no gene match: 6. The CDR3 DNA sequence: TGTGCCAGCTCGTCTAGCGGGGAGGATACGCAGTATTTT. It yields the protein CASSSSGEDTQYF.

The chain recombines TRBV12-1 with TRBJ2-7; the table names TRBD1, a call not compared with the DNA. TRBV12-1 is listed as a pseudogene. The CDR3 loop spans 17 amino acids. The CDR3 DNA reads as TGTGCCAGCAGCTCGGGGGTCGGCTGCTTGGAAACCTACGAGCAGTACGTC. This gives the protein CASSSGVGCLETYEQYV.

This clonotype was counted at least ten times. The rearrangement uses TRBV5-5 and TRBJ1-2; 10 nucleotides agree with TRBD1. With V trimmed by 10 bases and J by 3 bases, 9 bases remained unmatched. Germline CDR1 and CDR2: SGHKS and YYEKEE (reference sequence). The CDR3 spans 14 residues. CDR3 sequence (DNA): TGTGCCTCCCGACAGGGGGCCGTCGACTATGGCTACACCTTC. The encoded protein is CASRQGAVDYGYTF.

In DNA form, the CDR3 reads TGTGCCAGCAGTGACCCCGGACAGGGGGCGGTTGGCTACACCTTC. As protein: CASSDPGQGAVGYTF. The genes are TRBV2 and TRBJ1-2; 11 bases line up with TRBD1. The CDR3 has 15 residues. Trimming at V came to 3 bases and at J to 7 bases, leaving 7 bases not matched to a gene. Germline-derived CDR1 and CDR2 are SNHLY and FYNNEI.

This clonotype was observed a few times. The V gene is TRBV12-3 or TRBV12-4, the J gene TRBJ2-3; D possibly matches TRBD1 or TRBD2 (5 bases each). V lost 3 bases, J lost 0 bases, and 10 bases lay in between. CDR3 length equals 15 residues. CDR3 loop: CASSLPGASTDTQYF. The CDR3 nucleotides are TGTGCCAGCAGTTTGCCCGGGGCGAGCACAGATACGCAGTATTTT.

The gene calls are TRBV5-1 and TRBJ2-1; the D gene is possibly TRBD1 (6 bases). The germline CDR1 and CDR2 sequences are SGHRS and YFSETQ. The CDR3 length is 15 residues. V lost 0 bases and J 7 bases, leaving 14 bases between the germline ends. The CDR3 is CASSLGQGMRNEQFF. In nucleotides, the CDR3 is TGCGCCAGCAGCTTGGGGCAGGGGATGAGGAATGAGCAGTTCTTC.

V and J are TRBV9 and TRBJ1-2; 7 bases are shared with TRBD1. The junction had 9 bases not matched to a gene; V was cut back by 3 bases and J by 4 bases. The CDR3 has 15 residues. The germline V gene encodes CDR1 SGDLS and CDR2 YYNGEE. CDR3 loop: CASSANRGGGYGYTF. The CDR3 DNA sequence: TGTGCCAGCAGCGCCAACAGGGGCGGTGGCTATGGCTACACCTTC.